This T cell receptor (beta chain) was profiled in a study of T cell responses to AZD1222 COVID-19 vaccine. There are 15 residues in the CDR3. The germline V and J ends were trimmed by 2 bases and 6 bases, with 14 bases remaining between them. Per the germline V gene, CDR1 is SNHLY and CDR2 is FYNNEI. This clone was seen a single time. The table came from immunoSEQ multiplex PCR; TCRdb's copy has only in-frame clones and leaves some out. The sample holds roughly 120,000 clones, over 75% seen once. Sequencing used peripheral blood, obtained on day 0 of MenACWY control vaccination. V and J are TRBV2 and TRBJ1-5; TRBD1 might be the D (6 bases). This TCR was sampled from an adult in good health. CDR3 in amino acids: CASSENRRGSQPQHF. CDR3 DNA sequence: TGTGCCAGCAGTGAAAACCGCAGGGGTAGTCAGCCCCAGCATTTT.